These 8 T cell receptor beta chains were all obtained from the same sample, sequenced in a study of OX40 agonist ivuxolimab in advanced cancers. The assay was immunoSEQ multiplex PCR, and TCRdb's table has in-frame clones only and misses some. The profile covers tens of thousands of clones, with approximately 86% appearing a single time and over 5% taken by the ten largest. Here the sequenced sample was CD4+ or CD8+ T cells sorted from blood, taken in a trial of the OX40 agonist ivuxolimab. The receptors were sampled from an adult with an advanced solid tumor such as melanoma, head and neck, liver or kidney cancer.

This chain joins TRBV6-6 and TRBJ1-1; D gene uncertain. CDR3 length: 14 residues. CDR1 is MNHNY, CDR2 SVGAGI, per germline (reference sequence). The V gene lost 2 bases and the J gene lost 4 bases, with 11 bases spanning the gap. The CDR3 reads CASSYSLHGTEAFF. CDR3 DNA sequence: TGTGCCAGCAGTTACAGTCTCCATGGCACTGAAGCTTTCTTT.

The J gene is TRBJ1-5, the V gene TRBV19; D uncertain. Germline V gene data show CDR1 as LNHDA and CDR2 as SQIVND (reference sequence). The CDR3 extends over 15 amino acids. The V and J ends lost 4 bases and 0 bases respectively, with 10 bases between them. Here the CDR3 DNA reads TGTGCCAGTAGTACCGCGAAACATAGCAATCAGCCCCAGCATTTT. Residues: CASSTAKHSNQPQHF.

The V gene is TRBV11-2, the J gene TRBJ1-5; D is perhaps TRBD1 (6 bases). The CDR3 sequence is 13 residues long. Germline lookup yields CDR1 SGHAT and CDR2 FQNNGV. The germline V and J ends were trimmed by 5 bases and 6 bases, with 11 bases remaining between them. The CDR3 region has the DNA TGTGCCAGCAGCGTGGGACAAGGTCAGCCCCAGCATTTT. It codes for CASSVGQGQPQHF. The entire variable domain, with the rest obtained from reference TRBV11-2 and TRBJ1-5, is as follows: EAGVAQSPRYKIIEKRQSVAFWCNPISGHATLYWYQQILGQGPKLLIQFQNNGVVDDSQLPKDRFSAERLKGVDSTLKIQPAKLEDSAVYLCASSVGQGQPQHFGDGTRLSIL.

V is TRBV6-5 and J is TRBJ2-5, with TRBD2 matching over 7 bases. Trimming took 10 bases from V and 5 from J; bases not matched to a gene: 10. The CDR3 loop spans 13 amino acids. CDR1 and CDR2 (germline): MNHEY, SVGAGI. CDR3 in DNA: TGTGCCATCTCCTCTATCGGGGGGGAGACCCAGTACTTC. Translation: CAISSIGGETQYF.

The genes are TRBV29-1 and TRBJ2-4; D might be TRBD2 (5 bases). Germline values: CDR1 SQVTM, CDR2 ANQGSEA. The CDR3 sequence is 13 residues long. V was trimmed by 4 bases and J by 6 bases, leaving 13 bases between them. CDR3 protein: CSVGRAAGNIQYF. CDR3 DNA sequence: TGCAGCGTTGGGCGGGCGGCGGGAAACATTCAGTACTTC.

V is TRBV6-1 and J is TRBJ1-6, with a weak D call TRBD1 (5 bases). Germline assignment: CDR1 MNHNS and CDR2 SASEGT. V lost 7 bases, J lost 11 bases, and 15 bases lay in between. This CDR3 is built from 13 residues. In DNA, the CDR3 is TGTGCCAGCACTGGGACTTTCGGAGCACCCCTCCACTTT. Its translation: CASTGTFGAPLHF.

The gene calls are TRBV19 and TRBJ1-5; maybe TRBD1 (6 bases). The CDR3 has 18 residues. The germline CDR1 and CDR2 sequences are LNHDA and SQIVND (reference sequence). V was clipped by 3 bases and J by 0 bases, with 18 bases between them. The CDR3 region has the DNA TGTGCCAGTAGTATCTATCGACAGGAACCGTATAGCAATCAGCCCCAGCATTTT. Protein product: CASSIYRQEPYSNQPQHF.

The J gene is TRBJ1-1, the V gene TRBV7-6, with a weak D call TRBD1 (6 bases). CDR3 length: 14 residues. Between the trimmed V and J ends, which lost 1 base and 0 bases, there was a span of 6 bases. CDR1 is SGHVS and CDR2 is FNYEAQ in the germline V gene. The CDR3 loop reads CASSLEGVNTEAFF. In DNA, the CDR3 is TGTGCCAGCAGCTTAGAGGGGGTGAACACTGAAGCTTTCTTT.